Below, 10 T cell receptor beta chains from the same sample are listed, as sequenced in a study of cytomegalovirus exposure and HLA in healthy donors. Method: immunoSEQ multiplex PCR; TCRdb's copy keeps in-frame clones and lacks some. Found here are a few hundred thousand clones, 80% to 95% of them singletons; the top ten hold about 1%. The sequenced sample consisted of PBMCs. These receptors were collected from a young woman in good health and CMV-seronegative.

The chain couples TRBV18 to TRBJ2-5; 7 nucleotides align to TRBD1. The germline V gene encodes CDR1 KGHSH and CDR2 LQKENI. V lost 6 bases and J lost 4; bases outside the gene matches: 8. The CDR3 is 14 residues long. CDR3 in amino acids: CASSPRGLGETQYF. The CDR3 nucleotides read TGTGCCAGCTCGCCTAGGGGGCTAGGAGAGACCCAGTACTTC.

The V and J genes are TRBV5-1 and TRBJ2-7; 9 bases fit TRBD2. Germline CDR1 and CDR2: SGHRS and YFSETQ. The CDR3 contains 14 residues. With V trimmed by 2 bases and J by 2 bases, 2 bases remained unmatched. The CDR3 nucleotides read TGCGCCAGCAGCTTAGGGACTAGCACCTACGAGCAGTACTTC. It specifies CASSLGTSTYEQYF.

The chain carries TRBV5-1 and TRBJ2-7; 7 nucleotides agree with TRBD2. J lost 0 bases, V lost 4 bases, and 7 bases had no gene match. Germline V gene data show CDR1 as SGHRS and CDR2 as YFSETQ. The CDR3 is 15 residues long. The CDR3 DNA follows: TGCGCCAGCAGCAAATGGGGGGGAAGCTCCTACGAGCAGTACTTC. Amino acid sequence: CASSKWGGSSYEQYF.

This rearrangement joins TRBV11-2 to TRBJ2-7; TRBD2 is a possible D gene (7 bases). Germline values: CDR1 SGHAT, CDR2 FQNNGV. CDR3 size: 15 residues. Trimming shortened V by 5 bases and J by 3 bases, and 17 bases separated the two germline ends. The chain's CDR3 is CASSRRGGVGYEQYF. CDR3 bases: TGTGCCAGCAGCCGCCGAGGGGGGGTGGGCTACGAGCAGTACTTC.

V usage is TRBV4-1 and J usage is TRBJ1-5, with 8 bases fitting TRBD1. The CDR3 runs to 17 residues. J lost 2 bases, V lost 1 base, and 7 bases had no gene match. Per germline, CDR1 MGHRA and CDR2 YSYEKL. The CDR3 reads CASSQGPSGQGNQPQHF. In DNA form, the CDR3 reads TGCGCCAGCAGCCAAGGCCCATCGGGACAGGGCAATCAGCCCCAGCATTTT.

This chain uses TRBV5-4 with TRBJ2-7; 11 bases map to TRBD2. Germline-derived CDR1 and CDR2 are SGHNT and YYREEE (reference sequence). Trimming cost V 4 bases and J 2 bases; bases outside gene matches: 11. The CDR3 extends over 17 amino acids. CDR3 protein: CASSGGTSGARAYEQYF. Written as DNA, the CDR3 is TGTGCCAGCAGCGGGGGGACTAGCGGAGCACGGGCCTACGAGCAGTACTTC.

The J gene is TRBJ1-5, the V gene TRBV7-8; D uncertain. V shed 5 bases and J shed 2 bases, with 16 bases lying between them. This CDR3 spans 16 amino acids. Looked up from germline, CDR1 is SGHVS and CDR2 is FQNEAQ. CDR3 nucleotides: TGTGCCAGCAGCCCCCCCGGGATCTCGGGCAATCAGCCCCAGCATTTT. Its protein product is CASSPPGISGNQPQHF.

The chain carries TRBV19 and TRBJ1-5; D is ambiguous. The CDR3 contains 13 residues. Trimming removed 4 bases from V and 11 bases from J, with 15 bases in between. Germline CDR1 is LNHDA and CDR2 is SQIVND (reference sequence). The CDR3 region has the DNA TGTGCCAGTAGTAAGGACGCCCTGAGGGCCCAGCATTTT. Translating gives CASSKDALRAQHF. Full variable domain (missing parts from reference TRBV19 and TRBJ1-5): DGGITQSPKYLFRKEGQNVTLSCEQNLNHDAMYWYRQDPGQGLRLIYYSQIVNDFQKGDIAEGYSVSREKKESFPLTVTSAQKNPTAFYLCASSKDALRAQHFGDGTRLSIL.

The chain joins TRBV6-4 to TRBJ2-1; 10 nucleotides match TRBD2. In germline, CDR1 is MRHNA, CDR2 SNTAGT. Trimming took 0 bases from V and 3 from J; bases not matched to a gene: 5. The CDR3 is 17 residues long. The DNA of the CDR3 is TGTGCCAGCAGTGACTCAACTAGCGGGACCGACTACAATGAGCAGTTCTTC. Its protein product is CASSDSTSGTDYNEQFF.

J is TRBJ2-3 and V is TRBV7-2; D uncertain. CDR3 length: 15 residues. Trimming shortened V by 0 bases and J by 0 bases, and 7 bases separated the two germline ends. Germline CDR1 SGHTA, CDR2 FQGNSA. In DNA, the CDR3 is TGTGCCAGCAGCTTAGCGTCCGCGAGCACAGATACGCAGTATTTT. Translating gives CASSLASASTDTQYF. Supplemented by reference TRBV7-2 and TRBJ2-3, the full variable domain reads GAGVSQSPSNKVTEKGKDVELRCDPISGHTALYWYRQSLGQGLEFLIYFQGNSAPDKSGLPSDRFSAERTGGSVSTLTIQRTQQEDSAVYLCASSLASASTDTQYFGPGTRLTVL.